Listed below are T cell receptor beta chains from one sample, sequenced in a study of cytomegalovirus exposure and HLA in healthy donors. TCRdb's table, derived via immunoSEQ multiplex PCR, lists solely in-frame clones and lacks some. The table records roughly 200,000 clones, over 80% of them present only once. Sequencing was done on a sample of PBMCs. Receptors were obtained from a boy younger than 10 in good health and CMV-seronegative. Each CDR3 is given with its conserved first and last residue. D genes are given only for firm matches. Expanded clones get a size class; other rows say once, few or many, or leave the size out.

DNA	CDR3	length	size	V	J	D
TGTGCCAGCAGTCTCGGGACAGGGGGAGTCTATGGCTACACCTTC	CASSLGTGGVYGYTF	15	NA	TRBV5-8	TRBJ1-2	TRBD1
TGCGCCAGCAACCCTGGGGACAGGGGAGAGACCCAGTACTTC	CASNPGDRGETQYF	14	NA	TRBV5-1	TRBJ2-5	TRBD1
TGTGCCAGCAGCAAAGGGACAGGGCCCTCCTACGAGCAGTACTTC	CASSKGTGPSYEQYF	15	NA	TRBV6-5	TRBJ2-7	TRBD1
TGTGCCAGCAGCCAACAGGTAGACTATAATTCACCCCTCCACTTT	CASSQQVDYNSPLHF	15	NA	TRBV7-2	TRBJ1-6	NA
TGTGCCAGCAGCTCTAGCGGGGGGGCGCAGTATTTT	CASSSSGGAQYF	12	NA	TRBV7-3	TRBJ2-3	TRBD2
TGTGCCATCAGGGGACGCGGGAGGGGCTATGGCTACACCTTC	CAIRGRGRGYGYTF	14	NA	TRBV10-3	TRBJ1-2	NA
TGTGCCAGCAGCGTAGATGGAACAGGGACTCAGCCCCAGCATTTT	CASSVDGTGTQPQHF	15	NA	TRBV9	TRBJ1-5	NA
TGTGCCAGCAGCCCCTTAGCGGGAAGCTACAATGAGCAGTTCTTC	CASSPLAGSYNEQFF	15	once	TRBV11-2	TRBJ2-1	TRBD2
TGTGCCAGCAGCGTCGGGACAGACGCCTACGAGCAGTACTTC	CASSVGTDAYEQYF	14	NA	TRBV9	TRBJ2-7	TRBD1
TGTGCCAGCAGCCGAGAAACTAGCGTAAAATACTCTGGGGCCAACGTCCTGACTTTC	CASSRETSVKYSGANVLTF	19	NA	TRBV7-8	TRBJ2-6	TRBD2
TGTGCCAGCAGCCCAGCTAGCGGGGGGGTCACCGGGGAGCTGTTTTTT	CASSPASGGVTGELFF	16	NA	TRBV9	TRBJ2-2	TRBD2
TGCGCCAGCAGCTCCCCCTTAGCGGATACGCAGTATTTT	CASSSPLADTQYF	13	NA	TRBV5-1	TRBJ2-3	NA
TGTGCCAGCTCACCACAAAGAGACACTGAAGCTTTCTTT	CASSPQRDTEAFF	13	NA	TRBV18	TRBJ1-1	NA
TGCAGCGTTGAAGGAAAGGGGGCGGGTCAGCCCCAGCATTTT	CSVEGKGAGQPQHF	14	NA	TRBV29-1	TRBJ1-5	TRBD1
TGTGCCAGCAGCTTAACTTCAAACTATGGCTACACCTTC	CASSLTSNYGYTF	13	NA	TRBV11-2	TRBJ1-2	NA
TGTGCCTGGGTGTTGGACTACAGAACCTACAATGAGCAGTTCTTC	CAWVLDYRTYNEQFF	15	NA	TRBV30	TRBJ2-1	NA
TGTGCCAGTACCTTGGACAGGTGGAGTGAAAAACTGTTTTTT	CASTLDRWSEKLFF	14	NA	TRBV19	TRBJ1-4	TRBD1
TGCGCCAGCAGCCAAGCAGGGACAGGGGGCTTTAATTCACCCCTCCACTTT	CASSQAGTGGFNSPLHF	17	NA	TRBV4-1	TRBJ1-6	TRBD1
TGTGCCAGCAGCGGAGGGGGACAGGCTTACAATGAGCAGTTCTTC	CASSGGGQAYNEQFF	15	NA	TRBV6-4	TRBJ2-1	TRBD1
TGTGCCATCTCCGGGACAAGTAATCAGCCCCAGCATTTT	CAISGTSNQPQHF	13	NA	TRBV10-3	TRBJ1-5	NA
TGCGCCAGCAGCTGGGGCCGGGCAACGACAGATACGCAGTATTTT	CASSWGRATTDTQYF	15	NA	TRBV5-1	TRBJ2-3	NA
TGTGCCAGCAGCCTACCTCCTAGCGGGGCCTACAATGAGCAGTTCTTC	CASSLPPSGAYNEQFF	16	NA	TRBV7-9	TRBJ2-1	TRBD2
TGTGCCAGCAGCTACGGACTAGGGACATCCTACGAGCAGTACTTC	CASSYGLGTSYEQYF	15	NA	TRBV11-2	TRBJ2-7	NA
TGTGCCAGTAGTATAGGAGCGGAGCAAGAGACCCAGTACTTC	CASSIGAEQETQYF	14	once	TRBV19	TRBJ2-5	NA
TGTGCCAGCAGTGAAAACAGCTACGAGCAGTACTTC	CASSENSYEQYF	12	once	TRBV25-1	TRBJ2-7	NA
TGTGCCAGCAGGGGTACTAGCACTGTCACCGGGGAGCTGTTTTTT	CASRGTSTVTGELFF	15	NA	TRBV2	TRBJ2-2	NA
TGTGCCAGCAGTGGACAGTCGAACCCCTACGAGCAGTACTTC	CASSGQSNPYEQYF	14	NA	TRBV25-1	TRBJ2-7	NA
TGTGCCAGCAGTTACGTGGCAGGGAACACTGAAGCTTTCTTT	CASSYVAGNTEAFF	14	NA	TRBV6-6	TRBJ1-1	NA
TGTGCCATCGGGGGGGGGAACACTGAAGCTTTCTTT	CAIGGGNTEAFF	12	NA	TRBV10-3	TRBJ1-1	NA
TGTGCCAGTAGTGCTTGGGACAAACAAGAGACCCAGTACTTC	CASSAWDKQETQYF	14	NA	TRBV19	TRBJ2-5	NA
TGTGCCAGCAGCTTGCCGGGGAGCACAGATACGCAGTATTTT	CASSLPGSTDTQYF	14	NA	TRBV5-6	TRBJ2-3	NA
TGTGCCAGCAGCTTAGGCGTCACGGCGGGACCGTACAATGAGCAGTTCTTC	CASSLGVTAGPYNEQFF	17	NA	TRBV7-9	TRBJ2-1	NA
TGCGCCAGCAGCCAAGTAACAGGGGGGAATCTTGAAGCTTTCTTT	CASSQVTGGNLEAFF	15	NA	TRBV4-1	TRBJ1-1	TRBD1
TGCGCCAGCAGCCAGAGCGGGACAGGCGGCTACGAGCAGTACTTC	CASSQSGTGGYEQYF	15	NA	TRBV4-1	TRBJ2-7	NA
TGTGCCAGCAGTACGCGTCTTTCGGAGACCCAGTACTTC	CASSTRLSETQYF	13	NA	TRBV25-1	TRBJ2-5	NA
TGTGCCAGTAGCTCGCAGGGAGGTGTGGACAATGAGCAGTTCTTC	CASSSQGGVDNEQFF	15	NA	TRBV19	TRBJ2-1	NA
TGTGCCTGGAGTGGTGGTCTGGGGGCGTATGAGCAGTTCTTC	CAWSGGLGAYEQFF	14	NA	TRBV30	TRBJ2-1	NA
TGTGCCAGCAGCCCTGGGACAGCCTACAAAGGAGGGGACACTGAAGCTTTCTTT	CASSPGTAYKGGDTEAFF	18	NA	TRBV11-2	TRBJ1-1	TRBD1
TGTGCCTGGAGCGACGCGGGGCAGGCCGAGACCCAGTACTTC	CAWSDAGQAETQYF	14	NA	TRBV30	TRBJ2-5	NA
TGTGCCAGCAGTTTATCCCTAGGAGTCGCAAATGAGCAGTTCTTC	CASSLSLGVANEQFF	15	NA	TRBV27	TRBJ2-1	NA
TGCAGCGTTCAGGGGATGAACACTGAAGCTTTCTTT	CSVQGMNTEAFF	12	few	TRBV29-1	TRBJ1-1	NA
TGTGCCAGCAGCCCCAGAGCAGGGGGTTCAAACACTGAAGCTTTCTTT	CASSPRAGGSNTEAFF	16	NA	TRBV7-9	TRBJ1-1	TRBD1
TGCAGCGTTGACCGGTTCCAAGAGACCCAGTACTTC	CSVDRFQETQYF	12	NA	TRBV29-1	TRBJ2-5	NA
TGTGCCGTCCTTCAGGAGGTGCCCCATGAGCAGTTCTTC	CAVLQEVPHEQFF	13	NA	TRBV10-3	TRBJ2-1	NA
TGTGCCAGCAGCTTAGTGGGGGGGCCCGAGCAGTACTTC	CASSLVGGPEQYF	13	NA	TRBV13	TRBJ2-7	NA
TGTGCCAGCAGCCCCCCGGTGGGCGGGATTGGGGAGACCCAGTACTTC	CASSPPVGGIGETQYF	16	NA	TRBV7-9	TRBJ2-5	NA